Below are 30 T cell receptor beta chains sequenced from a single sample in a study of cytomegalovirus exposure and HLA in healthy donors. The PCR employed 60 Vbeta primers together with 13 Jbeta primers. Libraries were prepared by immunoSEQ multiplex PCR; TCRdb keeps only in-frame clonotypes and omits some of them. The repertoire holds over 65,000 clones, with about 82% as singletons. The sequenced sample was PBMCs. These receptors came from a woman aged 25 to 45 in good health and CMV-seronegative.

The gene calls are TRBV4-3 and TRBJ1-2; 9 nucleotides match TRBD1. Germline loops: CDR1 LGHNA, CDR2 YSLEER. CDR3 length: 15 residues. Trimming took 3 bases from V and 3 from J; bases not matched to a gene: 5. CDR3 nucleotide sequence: TGCGCCAGCAGCCAGCAGGGACAGGGTTACTATGGCTACACCTTC. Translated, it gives CASSQQGQGYYGYTF.

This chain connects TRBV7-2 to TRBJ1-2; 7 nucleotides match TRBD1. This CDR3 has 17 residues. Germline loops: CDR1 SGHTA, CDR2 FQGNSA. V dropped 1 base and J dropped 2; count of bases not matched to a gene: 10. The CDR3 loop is CASSLEGGRPRNYGYTF. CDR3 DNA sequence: TGTGCCAGCAGCTTAGAAGGGGGCCGGCCCAGGAACTATGGCTACACCTTC.

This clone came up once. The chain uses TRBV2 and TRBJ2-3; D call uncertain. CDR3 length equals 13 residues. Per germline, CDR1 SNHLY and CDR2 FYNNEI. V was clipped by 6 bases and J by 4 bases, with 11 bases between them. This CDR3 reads CASSGDFPDTQYF. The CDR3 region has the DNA TGTGCCAGCAGCGGAGACTTCCCAGATACGCAGTATTTT. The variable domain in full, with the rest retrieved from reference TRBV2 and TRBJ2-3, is EPEVTQTPSHQVTQMGQEVILRCVPISNHLYFYWYRQILGQKVEFLVSFYNNEISEKSEIFDDQFSVERPDGSNFTLKIRSTKLEDSAMYFCASSGDFPDTQYFGPGTRLTVL.

The CDR3 loop reads CASSAGQTELGTEAFF. For the CDR3, the DNA is TGCGCCAGCAGTGCGGGACAGACGGAACTAGGCACTGAAGCTTTCTTT. The rearrangement uses TRBV10-2 and TRBJ1-1; 7 positions match TRBD1. This CDR3 is built from 16 residues. Per the germline V gene, CDR1 is WSHSY and CDR2 is SAAADI. After removal of 4 bases from V and 4 bases from J, the junction contained 12 bases not matched to a gene.

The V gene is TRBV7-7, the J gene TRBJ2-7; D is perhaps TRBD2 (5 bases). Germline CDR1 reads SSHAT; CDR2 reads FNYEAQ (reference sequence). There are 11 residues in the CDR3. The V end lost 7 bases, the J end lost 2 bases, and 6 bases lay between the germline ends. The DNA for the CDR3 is TGTGCCAGCACGGGGACCTACGAGCAGTACTTC. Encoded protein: CASTGTYEQYF. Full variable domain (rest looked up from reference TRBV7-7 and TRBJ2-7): GAGVSQSPRYKVTKRGQDVTLRCDPISSHATLYWYQQALGQGPEFLTYFNYEAQPDKSGLPSDRFSAERPEGSISTLTIQRTEQRDSAMYRCASTGTYEQYFGPGTRLTVT.

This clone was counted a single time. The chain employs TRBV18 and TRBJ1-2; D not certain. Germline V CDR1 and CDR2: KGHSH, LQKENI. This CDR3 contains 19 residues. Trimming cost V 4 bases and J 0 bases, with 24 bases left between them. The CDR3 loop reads CASSLGKTALTRPNYGYTF. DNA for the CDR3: TGTGCCAGCTCACTTGGTAAAACAGCCTTAACTAGACCTAACTATGGCTACACCTTC.

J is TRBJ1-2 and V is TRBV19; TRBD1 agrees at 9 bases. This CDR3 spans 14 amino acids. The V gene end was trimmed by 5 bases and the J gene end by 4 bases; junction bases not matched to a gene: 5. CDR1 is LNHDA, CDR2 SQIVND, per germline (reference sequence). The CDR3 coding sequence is TGTGCCAGTAGTTCCTGGGACAGGGTCTATGGCTACACCTTC. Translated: CASSSWDRVYGYTF.

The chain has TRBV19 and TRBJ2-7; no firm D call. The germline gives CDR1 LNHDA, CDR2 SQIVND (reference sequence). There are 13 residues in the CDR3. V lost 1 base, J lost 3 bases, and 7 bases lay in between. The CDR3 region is CASSIAQYYEQYF. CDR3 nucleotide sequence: TGTGCCAGTAGTATAGCGCAGTACTACGAGCAGTACTTC.

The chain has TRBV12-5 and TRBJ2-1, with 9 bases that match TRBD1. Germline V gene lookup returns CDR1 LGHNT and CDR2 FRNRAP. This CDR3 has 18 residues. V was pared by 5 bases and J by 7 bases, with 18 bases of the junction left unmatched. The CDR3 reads CASGIAPTGTGKLNEQFF. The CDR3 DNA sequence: TGTGCTAGTGGTATTGCCCCAACCGGGACAGGGAAATTGAATGAGCAGTTCTTC.

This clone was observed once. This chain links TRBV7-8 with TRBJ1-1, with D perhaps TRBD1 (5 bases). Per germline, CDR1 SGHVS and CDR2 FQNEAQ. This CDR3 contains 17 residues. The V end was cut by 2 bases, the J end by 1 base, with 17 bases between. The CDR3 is CASSLPWLRGSNTEAFF. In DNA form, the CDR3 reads TGTGCCAGCAGCTTACCGTGGCTAAGGGGATCGAACACTGAAGCTTTCTTT.

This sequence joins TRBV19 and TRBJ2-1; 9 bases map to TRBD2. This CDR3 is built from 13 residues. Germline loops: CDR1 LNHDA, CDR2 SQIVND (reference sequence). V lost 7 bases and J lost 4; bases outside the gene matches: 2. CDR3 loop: CASKSGGYNEQFF. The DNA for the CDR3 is TGTGCCAGTAAAAGCGGGGGGTACAATGAGCAGTTCTTC.

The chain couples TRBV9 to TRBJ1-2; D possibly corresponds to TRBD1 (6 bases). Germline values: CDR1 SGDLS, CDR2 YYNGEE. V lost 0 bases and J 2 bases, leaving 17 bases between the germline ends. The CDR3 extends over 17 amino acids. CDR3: CASSVAKSDTGNYGYTF. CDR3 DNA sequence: TGTGCCAGCAGCGTAGCTAAGTCCGATACAGGGAACTATGGCTACACCTTC.

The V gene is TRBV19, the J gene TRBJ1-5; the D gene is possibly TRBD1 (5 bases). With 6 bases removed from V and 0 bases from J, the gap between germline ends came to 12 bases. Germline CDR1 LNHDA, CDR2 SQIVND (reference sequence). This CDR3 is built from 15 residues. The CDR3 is CASRLTALSNQPQHF. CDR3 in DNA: TGTGCCAGTAGGTTGACAGCCCTTAGCAATCAGCCCCAGCATTTT.

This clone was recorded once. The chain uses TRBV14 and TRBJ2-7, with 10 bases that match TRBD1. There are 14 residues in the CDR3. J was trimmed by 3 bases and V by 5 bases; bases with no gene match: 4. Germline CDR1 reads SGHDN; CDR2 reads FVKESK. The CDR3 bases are TGTGCCAGCAGCACAGGGACAGGGGACTACGAGCAGTACTTC. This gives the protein CASSTGTGDYEQYF.

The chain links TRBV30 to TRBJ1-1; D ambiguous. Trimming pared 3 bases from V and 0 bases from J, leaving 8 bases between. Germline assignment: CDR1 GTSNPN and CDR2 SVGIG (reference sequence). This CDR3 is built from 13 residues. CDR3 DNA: TGTGCCTGGAGAGCCTTTATGAACACTGAAGCTTTCTTT. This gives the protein CAWRAFMNTEAFF.

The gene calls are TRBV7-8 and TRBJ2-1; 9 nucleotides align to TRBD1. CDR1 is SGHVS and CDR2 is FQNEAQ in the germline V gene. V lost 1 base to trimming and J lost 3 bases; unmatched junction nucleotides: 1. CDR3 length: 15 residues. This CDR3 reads CASSLVGQGYNEQFF. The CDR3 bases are TGTGCCAGCAGCTTAGTGGGACAGGGCTACAATGAGCAGTTCTTC.

This chain's CDR3 is CASSPTGRDTQYF. CDR3 nucleotide sequence: TGTGCCAGCAGCCCGACAGGGAGAGATACGCAGTATTTT. The V gene is TRBV6-5, the J gene TRBJ2-3; TRBD1 matches 7 bases. Unmatched junction bases numbered 5, after V lost 6 bases and J lost 5 bases. The germline V gene has CDR1 MNHEY and CDR2 SVGAGI. CDR3 length: 13 residues.

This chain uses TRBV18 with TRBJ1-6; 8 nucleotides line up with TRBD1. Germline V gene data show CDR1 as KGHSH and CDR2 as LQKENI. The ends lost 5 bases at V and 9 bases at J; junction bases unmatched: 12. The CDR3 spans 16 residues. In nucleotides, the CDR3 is TGTGCCAGCTCATATTCCGGGACAGGCCTCCCTTCACCCCTCCACTTT. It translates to CASSYSGTGLPSPLHF.

CDR3 nucleotides: TGCGCCAGCAGCTTGGGGGACAGGGCTGAAAAACTGTTTTTT. It specifies CASSLGDRAEKLFF. The chain carries TRBV5-1 and TRBJ1-4; 9 bases line up with TRBD1. The CDR3 has 14 amino acids. The J segment lost 7 bases and the V segment lost 0 bases, leaving 1 base of the junction unmatched. The germline gives CDR1 SGHRS, CDR2 YFSETQ.

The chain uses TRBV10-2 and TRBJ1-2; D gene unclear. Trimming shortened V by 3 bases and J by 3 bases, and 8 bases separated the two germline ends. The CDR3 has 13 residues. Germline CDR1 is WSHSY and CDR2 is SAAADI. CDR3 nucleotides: TGCGCCAGCAGTGAAAACACAGACTATGGCTACACCTTC. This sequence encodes CASSENTDYGYTF.

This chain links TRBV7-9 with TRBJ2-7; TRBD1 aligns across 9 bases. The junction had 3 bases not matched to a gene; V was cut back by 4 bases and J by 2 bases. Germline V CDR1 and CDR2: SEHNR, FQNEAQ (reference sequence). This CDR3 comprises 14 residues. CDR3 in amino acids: CASSSRDRAYEQYF. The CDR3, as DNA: TGTGCCAGCAGCTCCCGGGACAGGGCCTACGAGCAGTACTTC.

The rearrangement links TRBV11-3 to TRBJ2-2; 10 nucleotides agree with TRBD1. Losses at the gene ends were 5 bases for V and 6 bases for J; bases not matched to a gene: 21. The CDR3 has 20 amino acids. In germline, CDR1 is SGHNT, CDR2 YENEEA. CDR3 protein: CASSPTSVEDRGRRAGELFF. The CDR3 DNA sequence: TGTGCCAGCAGCCCGACCAGCGTCGAAGACAGGGGGCGTAGGGCCGGGGAGCTGTTTTTT.

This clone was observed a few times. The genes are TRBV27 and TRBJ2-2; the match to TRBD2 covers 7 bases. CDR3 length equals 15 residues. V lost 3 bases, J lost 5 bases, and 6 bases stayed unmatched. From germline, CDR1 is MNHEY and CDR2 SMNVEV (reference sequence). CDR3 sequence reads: CASSFVGGGTGELFF. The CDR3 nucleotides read TGTGCCAGCAGTTTCGTGGGGGGGGGAACCGGGGAGCTGTTTTTT.

CDR3 bases: TGCAGCGTGGCCACGGGTGCTGAAGCTTTCTTT. Its protein product is CSVATGAEAFF. This chain uses TRBV29-1 with TRBJ1-1; D call uncertain. This CDR3 region has 11 residues. Trimming pared 6 bases from V and 6 bases from J, leaving 11 bases between. Per the germline V gene, CDR1 is SQVTM and CDR2 is ANQGSEA.

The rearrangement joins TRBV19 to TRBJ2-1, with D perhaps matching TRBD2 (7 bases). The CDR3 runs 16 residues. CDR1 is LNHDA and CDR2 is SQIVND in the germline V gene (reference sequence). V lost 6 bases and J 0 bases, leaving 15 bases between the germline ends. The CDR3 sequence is CASSTGGSSSYNEQFF. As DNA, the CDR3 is TGTGCCAGTAGCACGGGGGGCTCCAGCTCCTACAATGAGCAGTTCTTC.

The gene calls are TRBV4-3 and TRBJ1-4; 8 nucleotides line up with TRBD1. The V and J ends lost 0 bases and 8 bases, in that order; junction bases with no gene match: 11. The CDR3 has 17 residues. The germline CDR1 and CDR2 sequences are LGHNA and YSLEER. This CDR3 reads CASSQDGAQQGDEKLFF. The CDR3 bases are TGCGCCAGCAGCCAAGACGGGGCCCAACAGGGGGACGAAAAACTGTTTTTT.

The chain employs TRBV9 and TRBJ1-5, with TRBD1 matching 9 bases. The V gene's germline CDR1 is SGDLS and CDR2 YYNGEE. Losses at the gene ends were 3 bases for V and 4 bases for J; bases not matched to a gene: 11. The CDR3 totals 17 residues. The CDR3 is CASSAGEDRGGNQPQHF. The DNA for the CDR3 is TGTGCCAGCAGCGCAGGTGAGGACAGGGGAGGGAATCAGCCCCAGCATTTT.

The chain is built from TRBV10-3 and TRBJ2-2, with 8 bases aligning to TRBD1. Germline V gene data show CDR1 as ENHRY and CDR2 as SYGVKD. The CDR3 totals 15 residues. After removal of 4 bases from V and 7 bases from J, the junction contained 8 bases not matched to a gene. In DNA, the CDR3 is TGTGCCATCAGTGCCGACAGGGGTAGGAGCGGGGAGCTGTTTTTT. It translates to CAISADRGRSGELFF.

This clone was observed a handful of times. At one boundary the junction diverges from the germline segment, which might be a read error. In DNA, the CDR3 is TGTTCCAGCAGCTCGGGGGGGGGAAGCCCCTACGAGCAGTACTTC. Translating it yields CSSSSGGGSPYEQYF. The chain uses TRBV7-9 and TRBJ2-7, with 8 nucleotides matching TRBD2. The germline V gene encodes CDR1 SEHNR and CDR2 FQNEAQ (reference sequence). The CDR3 covers 15 residues.

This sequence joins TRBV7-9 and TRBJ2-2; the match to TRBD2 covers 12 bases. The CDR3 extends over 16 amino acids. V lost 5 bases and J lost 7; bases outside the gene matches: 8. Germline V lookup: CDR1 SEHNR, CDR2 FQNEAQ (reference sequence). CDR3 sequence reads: CASSPTSGGRYGELFF. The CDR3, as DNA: TGTGCCAGCAGCCCGACTAGCGGGGGAAGATACGGGGAGCTGTTTTTT.